The sequence of this T cell receptor (beta chain) was determined in a study of cytomegalovirus exposure and HLA in healthy donors. Across the study: It was reported in a later analysis that the approximately 110 validation repertoires used the same platform as the 500 to 700 first-cohort repertoires.

In the case of this clone: Antigen specificity is unknown.

Germline V gene data show CDR1 as LNHNV and CDR2 as YYDKDF (reference sequence). The junction had 8 bases not matched to a gene; V was cut back by 0 bases and J by 2 bases. This CDR3 comprises 17 residues. Clones were sequenced by immunoSEQ multiplex PCR, and TCRdb holds only the in-frame ones, with some missing. This sample has about 120,000 clones; roughly 90% occur once, and the top ten carry approximately 1.4%. Regarding the study as a whole: Among the CMV-associated chains, three were confirmed in vitro as specific for CMV antigens.

The clonotype was recovered from a woman aged 30 to 39 in good health and CMV-seropositive. The sequenced sample consisted of PBMCs. The chain combines TRBV15 with TRBJ2-5, with TRBD2 matching 8 bases. The CDR3 nucleotides read TGTGCCACCAGCAGAGATAAGAGGATAGCGGGGCAAGAGACCCAGTACTTC. Translation gives CATSRDKRIAGQETQYF.